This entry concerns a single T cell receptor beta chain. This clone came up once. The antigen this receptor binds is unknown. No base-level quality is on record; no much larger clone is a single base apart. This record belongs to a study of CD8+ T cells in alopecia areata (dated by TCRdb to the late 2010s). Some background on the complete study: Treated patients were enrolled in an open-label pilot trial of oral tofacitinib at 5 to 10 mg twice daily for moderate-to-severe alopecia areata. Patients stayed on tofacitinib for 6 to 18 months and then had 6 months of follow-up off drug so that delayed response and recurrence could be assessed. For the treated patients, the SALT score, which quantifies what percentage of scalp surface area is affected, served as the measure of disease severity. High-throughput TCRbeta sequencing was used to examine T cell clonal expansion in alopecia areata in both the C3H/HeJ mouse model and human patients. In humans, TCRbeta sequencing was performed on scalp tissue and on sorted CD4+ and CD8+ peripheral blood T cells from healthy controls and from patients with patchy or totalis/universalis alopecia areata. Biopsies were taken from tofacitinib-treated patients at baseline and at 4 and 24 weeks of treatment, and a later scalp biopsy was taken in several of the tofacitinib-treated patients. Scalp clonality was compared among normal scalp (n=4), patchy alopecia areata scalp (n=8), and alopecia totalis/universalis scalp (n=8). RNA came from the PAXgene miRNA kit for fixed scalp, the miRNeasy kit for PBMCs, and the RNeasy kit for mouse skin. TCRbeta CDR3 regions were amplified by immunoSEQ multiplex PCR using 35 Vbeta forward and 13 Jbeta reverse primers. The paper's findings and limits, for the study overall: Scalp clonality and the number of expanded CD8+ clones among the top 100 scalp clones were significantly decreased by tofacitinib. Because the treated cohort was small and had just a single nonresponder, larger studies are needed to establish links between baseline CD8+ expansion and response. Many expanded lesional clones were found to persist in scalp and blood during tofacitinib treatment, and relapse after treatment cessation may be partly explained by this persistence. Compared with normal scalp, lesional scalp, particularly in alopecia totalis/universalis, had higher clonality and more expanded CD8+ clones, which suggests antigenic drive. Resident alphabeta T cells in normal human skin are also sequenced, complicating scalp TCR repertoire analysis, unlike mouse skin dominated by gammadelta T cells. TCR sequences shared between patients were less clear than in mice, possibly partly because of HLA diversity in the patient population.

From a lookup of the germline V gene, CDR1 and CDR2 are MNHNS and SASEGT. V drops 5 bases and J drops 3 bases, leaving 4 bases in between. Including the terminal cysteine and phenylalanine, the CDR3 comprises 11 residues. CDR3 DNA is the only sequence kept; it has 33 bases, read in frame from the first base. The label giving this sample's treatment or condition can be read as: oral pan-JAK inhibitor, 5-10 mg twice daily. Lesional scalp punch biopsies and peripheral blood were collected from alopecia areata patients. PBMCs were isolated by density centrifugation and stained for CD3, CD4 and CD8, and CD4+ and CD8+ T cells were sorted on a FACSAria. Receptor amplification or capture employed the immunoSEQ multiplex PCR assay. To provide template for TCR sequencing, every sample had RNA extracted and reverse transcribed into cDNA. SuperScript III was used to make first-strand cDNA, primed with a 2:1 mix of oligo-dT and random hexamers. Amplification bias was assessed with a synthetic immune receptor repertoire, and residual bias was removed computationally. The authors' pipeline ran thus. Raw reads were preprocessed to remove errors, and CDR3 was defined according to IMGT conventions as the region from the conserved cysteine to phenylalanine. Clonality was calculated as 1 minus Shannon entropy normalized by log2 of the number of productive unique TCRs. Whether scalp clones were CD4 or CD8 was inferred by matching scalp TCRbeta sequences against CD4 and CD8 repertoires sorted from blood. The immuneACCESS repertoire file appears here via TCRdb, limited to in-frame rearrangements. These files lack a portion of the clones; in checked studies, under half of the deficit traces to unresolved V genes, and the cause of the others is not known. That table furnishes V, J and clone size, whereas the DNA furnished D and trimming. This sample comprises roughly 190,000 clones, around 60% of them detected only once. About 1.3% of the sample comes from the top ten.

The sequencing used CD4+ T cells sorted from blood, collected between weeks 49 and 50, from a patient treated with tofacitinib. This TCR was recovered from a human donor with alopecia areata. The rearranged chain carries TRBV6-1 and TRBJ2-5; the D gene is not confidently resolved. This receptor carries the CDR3 CASSSKETQYF. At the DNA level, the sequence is TGTGCCAGCAGTTCAAAAGAGACCCAGTACTTC.